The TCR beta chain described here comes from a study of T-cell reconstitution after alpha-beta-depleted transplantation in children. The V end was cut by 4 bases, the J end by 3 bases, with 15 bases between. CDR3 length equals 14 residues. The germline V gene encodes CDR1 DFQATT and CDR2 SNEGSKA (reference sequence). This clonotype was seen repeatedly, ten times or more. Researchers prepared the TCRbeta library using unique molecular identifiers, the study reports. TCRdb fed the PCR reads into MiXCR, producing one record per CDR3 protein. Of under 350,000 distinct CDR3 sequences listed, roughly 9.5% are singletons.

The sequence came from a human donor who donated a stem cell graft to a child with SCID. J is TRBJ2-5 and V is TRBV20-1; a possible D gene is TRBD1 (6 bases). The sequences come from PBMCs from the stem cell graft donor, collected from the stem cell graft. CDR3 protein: CSAMIGTRKETQYF. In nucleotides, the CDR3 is TGCAGTGCTATGATCGGGACAAGGAAAGAGACCCAGTACTTC.